A single sample is the source of the 26 T cell receptor beta chains below, sequenced in a study of memory CD4+ T cells and cytomegalovirus serostatus. Sequencing used immunoSEQ multiplex PCR; TCRdb keeps in-frame clones, though not all of them. The data contain 60,000 to 75,000 clones, about three quarters of them singletons. The sort gate was single viable CD3+CD4+CD8-CD45RO+ cells for memory CD4+ T cells. The sample taken for sequencing was memory CD4+ T cells from blood. These receptors all stem from an adult in good health and CMV-seronegative. Some clones in this sample may be carry-over from other donors' samples.

The chain uses TRBV30 and TRBJ1-1; 10 bases match TRBD1. Losses at the gene ends were 1 base for V and 4 bases for J; bases not matched to a gene: 24. The CDR3 length is 21 residues. Germline values: CDR1 GTSNPN, CDR2 SVGIG (reference sequence). CDR3 in DNA: TGTGCCTGGAGTGGGGCAGTCCCCAACGGGGACAGGGGTGCGTTCGGCACTGAAGCTTTCTTT. It codes for CAWSGAVPNGDRGAFGTEAFF.

V usage is TRBV29-1 and J usage is TRBJ2-1; D unresolved. V lost 3 bases and J 9 bases, leaving 12 bases between the germline ends. CDR3 length: 12 amino acids. Germline CDR1 reads SQVTM; CDR2 reads ANQGSEA. CDR3 sequence: CSVDSSGLEQFF. CDR3 in DNA: TGCAGCGTTGATAGTTCCGGGCTTGAGCAGTTCTTC.

V usage is TRBV28 and J usage is TRBJ2-7; 7 positions match TRBD1. The trim removed 4 bases at V and 0 bases at J, leaving 3 bases unmatched. Germline V lookup: CDR1 MDHEN, CDR2 SYDVKM. There are 14 residues in the CDR3. CDR3 DNA sequence: TGTGCCAGCAGTTCCAGGGGGACCTCCTACGAGCAGTACTTC. Translation gives CASSSRGTSYEQYF.

The rearrangement joins TRBV2 to TRBJ2-1; 8 bases line up with TRBD2. This CDR3 has 14 amino acids. V dropped 6 bases and J dropped 8; count of bases not matched to a gene: 9. Germline V gives CDR1 SNHLY, CDR2 FYNNEI. This chain's CDR3 is CASSSREGLDEQFF. In DNA form, the CDR3 reads TGTGCCAGCAGCTCCCGGGAGGGCCTCGATGAGCAGTTCTTC.

The chain links TRBV5-5 to TRBJ1-1; D not certain. V gave up 6 bases and J gave up 1 base, with 16 bases separating them. This CDR3 spans 15 amino acids. The germline V gene encodes CDR1 SGHKS and CDR2 YYEKEE (reference sequence). The DNA of the CDR3 is TGTGCCAGCACCAACGGAGGAGGAGGGAACACTGAAGCTTTCTTT. This encodes CASTNGGGGNTEAFF.

This clone was observed once. The chain has TRBV7-2 and TRBJ2-4; D might be TRBD1 (5 bases). Germline assignment: CDR1 SGHTA and CDR2 FQGNSA. The CDR3 totals 13 residues. Trimming took 3 bases from V and 5 from J, leaving 8 bases between them. CDR3 sequence: CASSFVGENIQYF. The CDR3 DNA sequence: TGTGCCAGCAGCTTCGTAGGGGAAAACATTCAGTACTTC.

This rearrangement joins TRBV4-1 to TRBJ1-3; weak D call: TRBD1 (6 bases). Germline-derived CDR1 and CDR2 are MGHRA and YSYEKL. This CDR3 comprises 17 residues. V dropped 4 bases and J dropped 4 bases, with 20 bases sitting between them. The CDR3 is CASSRGGIIRAGNTIYF. The CDR3 bases are TGCGCCAGCAGCCGAGGGGGGATTATACGGGCCGGAAACACCATATATTTT.

This clone was recorded at least ten times. The J gene is TRBJ1-5, the V gene TRBV7-2; TRBD1 might be the D (5 bases). From germline, CDR1 is SGHTA and CDR2 FQGNSA. V lost 5 bases to trimming and J lost 7 bases, with 18 bases between them. The CDR3 extends over 15 amino acids. The CDR3 region has the DNA TGTGCCAGCAGCACCCAGGGCAGGGTAGGGCAGCCCCAGCATTTT. Amino acids: CASSTQGRVGQPQHF.

The chain uses TRBV5-1 and TRBJ2-7; perhaps TRBD2 as D (5 bases). CDR1 and CDR2 (germline): SGHRS, YFSETQ. This CDR3 is built from 14 residues. Trimming left V 1 base short and J 4 bases short, with 12 bases between. CDR3 in DNA: TGCGCCAGCAGCTTGAGCGGCCCGGGGTACGAGCAGTACTTC. Its protein product is CASSLSGPGYEQYF.

The V and J genes are TRBV2 and TRBJ1-2; D is possibly TRBD1 (5 bases). Trimming stripped 2 bases from V and 5 bases from J, with 15 bases between. The germline V gene encodes CDR1 SNHLY and CDR2 FYNNEI. This CDR3 comprises 15 residues. CDR3 in amino acids: CASSETLGTVYGYTF. The CDR3 nucleotides are TGTGCCAGCAGTGAAACTCTCGGGACGGTTTATGGCTACACCTTC.

The chain joins TRBV27 to TRBJ2-1; tentatively, D is TRBD2 (6 bases). Germline assignment: CDR1 MNHEY and CDR2 SMNVEV (reference sequence). V was clipped by 8 bases and J by 4 bases, with 15 bases between them. This CDR3 spans 14 amino acids. DNA for the CDR3: TGTGCCAGCGGAGCGGCGGGGATGTACAATGAGCAGTTCTTC. As protein: CASGAAGMYNEQFF.

The V call is TRBV5-1, the J call TRBJ2-7, with 9 bases fitting TRBD1. Germline assignment: CDR1 SGHRS and CDR2 YFSETQ. After removal of 1 base from V and 2 bases from J, the junction contained 7 bases not matched to a gene. CDR3 length: 16 amino acids. The chain's CDR3 is CASSLSPGTGTYEQYF. The CDR3 bases are TGCGCCAGCAGCTTGAGTCCGGGGACAGGGACCTACGAGCAGTACTTC.

About this clone itself: Other DNA sequences from this sample encode an identical CDR3 as well. V usage is TRBV2 and J usage is TRBJ2-7; D is ambiguous. CDR1 and CDR2 from the germline V gene are SNHLY and FYNNEI. The CDR3 loop spans 11 amino acids. V was shortened by 6 bases and J by 2 bases, with 5 bases between the two germline ends. In DNA, the CDR3 is TGTGCCAGCAGAGCGACCTACGAGCAGTACTTC. It specifies CASRATYEQYF. Variable domain in full (rest from reference TRBV2 and TRBJ2-7): EPEVTQTPSHQVTQMGQEVILRCVPISNHLYFYWYRQILGQKVEFLVSFYNNEISEKSEIFDDQFSVERPDGSNFTLKIRSTKLEDSAMYFCASRATYEQYFGPGTRLTVT.

The rearrangement links TRBV5-1 to TRBJ1-2; 9 positions agree with TRBD1. The V and J ends lost 1 base and 8 bases, in that order; junction bases with no gene match: 18. Looked up from germline, CDR1 is SGHRS and CDR2 is YFSETQ. The CDR3 covers 18 residues. The CDR3 spells CASSLSGTGTAGPPGYTF. The CDR3 nucleotides read TGCGCCAGCAGCTTGTCTGGGACAGGGACCGCCGGGCCGCCCGGCTACACCTTC.

This chain uses TRBV13 with TRBJ2-2; D remains ambiguous. Looked up from germline, CDR1 is PRHDT and CDR2 is FYEKMQ (reference sequence). The CDR3 runs to 18 residues. The V and J ends lost 5 bases and 4 bases respectively, with 23 bases between them. The chain's CDR3 is CASSLYTPGPRLTGELFF. The DNA for the CDR3 is TGTGCCAGCAGCCTCTACACCCCCGGCCCCAGACTCACCGGGGAGCTGTTTTTT. Supplemented by reference TRBV13 and TRBJ2-2, the full variable domain reads AAGVIQSPRHLIKEKRETATLKCYPIPRHDTVYWYQQGPGQDPQFLISFYEKMQSDKGSIPDRFSAQQFSDYHSELNMSSLELGDSALYFCASSLYTPGPRLTGELFFGEGSRLTVL.

The chain has TRBV6-1 and TRBJ1-1; tentatively, D is TRBD1 (6 bases). Germline CDR1 is MNHNS and CDR2 is SASEGT. This CDR3 is 13 amino acids long. V shed 6 bases and J shed 1 base, with 9 bases lying between them. CDR3 region: CASSQQGNTEAFF. The CDR3 bases are TGTGCCAGCAGCCAACAGGGGAACACTGAAGCTTTCTTT.

Here the CDR3 reads CASSHSRDRSSYEQYF. The CDR3, as DNA: TGCGCCAGCAGCCATTCTCGGGACAGGAGCTCCTACGAGCAGTACTTC. The rearrangement uses TRBV4-3 and TRBJ2-7; 8 nucleotides line up with TRBD1. Looked up from germline, CDR1 is LGHNA and CDR2 is YSLEER. V trimming: 3 bases; J trimming: 0 bases; junction bases outside the gene matches: 7. The length of the CDR3 is 16 residues.

J is TRBJ2-1 and V is TRBV6-4, with D uncertain. CDR1 MRHNA and CDR2 SNTAGT come from the germline V gene. This CDR3 is built from 12 residues. The V end was cut by 6 bases, the J end by 4 bases, with 7 bases between. CDR3 DNA: TGTGCCAGCAGGAGTTCATACAATGAGCAGTTCTTC. Translating gives CASRSSYNEQFF.

This clone turned up a few times. The chain is built from TRBV21-1 and TRBJ1-6. TRBV21-1 is shown as a pseudogene. The length of the CDR3 is 11 residues. CDR3 protein: CAGSWGRSLHF. The CDR3 nucleotides read TGTGCCGGATCCTGGGGACGATCCCTCCACTTT.

Only one count was recorded for this clone. The chain has TRBV27 and TRBJ2-7, with TRBD2 matching 8 bases. V trimming: 2 bases; J trimming: 2 bases; junction bases outside the gene matches: 11. CDR3 length: 17 residues. Germline V gene sequence: CDR1 MNHEY, CDR2 SMNVEV (reference sequence). As DNA, the CDR3 is TGTGCCAGCAGTTTAAGGGGGAGCGGGAGTTCAACCTACGAGCAGTACTTC. It encodes CASSLRGSGSSTYEQYF.

The chain uses TRBV6-5 and TRBJ1-2; a weak D match, TRBD1 (5 bases). Germline V lookup: CDR1 MNHEY, CDR2 SVGAGI. The germline V and J ends were trimmed by 6 bases and 4 bases, with 12 bases remaining between them. CDR3 length equals 13 residues. In DNA form, the CDR3 reads TGTGCCAGCAGCCCGACAGAATTCTATGGCTACACCTTC. Translated: CASSPTEFYGYTF.

This clone was detected a few times. The chain links TRBV4-3 to TRBJ1-1, with no clear D. The CDR3 sequence is 15 residues long. Per germline, CDR1 LGHNA and CDR2 YSLEER. V was shortened by 1 base and J by 1 base, with 10 bases between the two germline ends. CDR3 residues: CASSQVGASNTEAFF. The CDR3 DNA reads as TGCGCCAGCAGCCAAGTTGGAGCCTCGAACACTGAAGCTTTCTTT.

In its sample, this clone was seen a few times. This sequence joins TRBV27 and TRBJ2-7, with D unclear. The CDR3 length is 13 residues. Germline V CDR1 and CDR2: MNHEY, SMNVEV (reference sequence). Between the trimmed V and J ends, which lost 5 bases and 5 bases, there was a span of 13 bases. CDR3 DNA sequence: TGTGCCAGCAGTCGATACTCTTCGAACGAGCAGTACTTC. Protein product: CASSRYSSNEQYF.

The chain combines TRBV28 with TRBJ1-2; maybe TRBD1 (5 bases). This CDR3 is built from 17 residues. The V end lost 4 bases, the J end lost 0 bases, and 18 bases lay between the germline ends. The V gene's germline CDR1 is MDHEN and CDR2 SYDVKM. CDR3: CASSSSGRSWTNYGYTF. The CDR3 DNA is TGTGCCAGCAGTTCATCGGGACGAAGTTGGACTAACTATGGCTACACCTTC.

The chain joins TRBV5-1 to TRBJ2-7; no firm D call. The CDR3 sequence is 11 residues long. CDR1 and CDR2 (germline): SGHRS, YFSETQ. V was trimmed by 0 bases and J by 6 bases, leaving 4 bases between them. CDR3 region: CASSLEGEQYF. The CDR3 coding sequence is TGCGCCAGCAGCTTGGAGGGCGAGCAGTACTTC. Complete variable domain (other parts from reference TRBV5-1 and TRBJ2-7): KAGVTQTPRYLIKTRGQQVTLSCSPISGHRSVSWYQQTPGQGLQFLFEYFSETQRNKGNFPGRFSGRQFSNSRSEMNVSTLELGDSALYLCASSLEGEQYFGPGTRLTVT.

CDR3: CASSPEGGYSNQPQHF. The CDR3 DNA follows: TGCGCCAGCAGCCCTGAGGGGGGATATAGCAATCAGCCCCAGCATTTT. The chain combines TRBV5-1 with TRBJ1-5; the D gene is possibly TRBD1 (6 bases). Germline CDR1 SGHRS, CDR2 YFSETQ. The CDR3 has 16 amino acids. V shed 4 bases and J shed 0 bases, with 14 bases lying between them.